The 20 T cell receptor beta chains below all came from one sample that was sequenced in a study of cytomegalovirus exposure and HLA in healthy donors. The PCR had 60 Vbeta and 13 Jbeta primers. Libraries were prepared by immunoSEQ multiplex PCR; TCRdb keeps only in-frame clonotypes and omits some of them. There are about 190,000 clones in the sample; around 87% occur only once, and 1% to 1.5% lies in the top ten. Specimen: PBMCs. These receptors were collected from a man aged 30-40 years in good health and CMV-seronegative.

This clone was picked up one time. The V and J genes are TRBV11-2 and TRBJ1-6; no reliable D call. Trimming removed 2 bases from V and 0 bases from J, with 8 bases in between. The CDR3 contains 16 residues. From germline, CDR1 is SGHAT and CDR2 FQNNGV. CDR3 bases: TGTGCCAGCAGCTTATACGTTAGCTCCTATAATTCACCCCTCCACTTT. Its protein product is CASSLYVSSYNSPLHF.

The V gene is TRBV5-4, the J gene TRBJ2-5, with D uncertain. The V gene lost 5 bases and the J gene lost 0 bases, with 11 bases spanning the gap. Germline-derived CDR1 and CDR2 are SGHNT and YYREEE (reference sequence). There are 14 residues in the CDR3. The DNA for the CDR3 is TGTGCCAGCAGGCGGTGGCAGTACCAAGAGACCCAGTACTTC. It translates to CASRRWQYQETQYF.

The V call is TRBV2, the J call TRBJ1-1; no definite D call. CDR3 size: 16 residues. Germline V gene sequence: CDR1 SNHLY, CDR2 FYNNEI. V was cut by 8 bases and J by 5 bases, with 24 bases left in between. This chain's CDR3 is CASGEALLSGGTEAFF. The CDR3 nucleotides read TGTGCCAGCGGGGAGGCCCTTCTCAGCGGAGGGACTGAAGCTTTCTTT.

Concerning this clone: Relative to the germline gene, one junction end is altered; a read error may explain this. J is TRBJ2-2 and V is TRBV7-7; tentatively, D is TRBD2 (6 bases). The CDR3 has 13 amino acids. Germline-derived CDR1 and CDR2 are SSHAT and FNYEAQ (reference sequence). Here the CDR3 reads CASSPGGTGELFF. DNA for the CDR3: TGTGCTAGCAGCCCCGGGGGTACCGGGGAGCTGTTTTTT.

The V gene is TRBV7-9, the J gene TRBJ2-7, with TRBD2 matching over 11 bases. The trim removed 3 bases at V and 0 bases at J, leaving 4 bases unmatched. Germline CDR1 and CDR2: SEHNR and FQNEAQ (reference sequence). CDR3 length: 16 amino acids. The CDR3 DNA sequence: TGTGCCAGCAGCTTCTTAGCGGGAGGGAGCTCCTACGAGCAGTACTTC. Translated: CASSFLAGGSSYEQYF.

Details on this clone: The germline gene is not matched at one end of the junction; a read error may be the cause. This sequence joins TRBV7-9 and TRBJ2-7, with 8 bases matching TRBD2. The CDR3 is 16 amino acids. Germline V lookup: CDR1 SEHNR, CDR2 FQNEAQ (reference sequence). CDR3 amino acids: CSSSPRTSLKFYEQYF. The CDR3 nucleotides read TGTTCCAGCAGCCCTCGGACTAGCCTAAAATTCTACGAGCAGTACTTC.

CDR3 DNA sequence: TGTGCCAGCTTTTCAACGGGAGATGGCTACAATGAGCAGTTCTTC. Translation gives CASFSTGDGYNEQFF. The chain joins TRBV5-4 to TRBJ2-1; perhaps TRBD2 as D (6 bases). This CDR3 comprises 15 residues. V lost 7 bases to trimming and J lost 3 bases, with 17 bases between them. The germline CDR1 and CDR2 sequences are SGHNT and YYREEE (reference sequence).

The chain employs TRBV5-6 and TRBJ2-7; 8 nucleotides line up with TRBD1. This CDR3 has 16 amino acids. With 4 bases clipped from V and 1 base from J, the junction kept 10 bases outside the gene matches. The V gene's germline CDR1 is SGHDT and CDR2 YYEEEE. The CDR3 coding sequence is TGTGCCAGCAGCATATATGGGACAGGAACTTCCTACGAGCAGTACTTC. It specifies CASSIYGTGTSYEQYF.

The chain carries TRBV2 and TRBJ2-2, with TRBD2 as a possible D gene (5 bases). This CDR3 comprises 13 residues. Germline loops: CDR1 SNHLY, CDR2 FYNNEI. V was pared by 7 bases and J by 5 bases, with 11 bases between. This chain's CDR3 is CASTREKTGELFF. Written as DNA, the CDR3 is TGTGCCAGCACCCGGGAAAAGACCGGGGAGCTGTTTTTT.

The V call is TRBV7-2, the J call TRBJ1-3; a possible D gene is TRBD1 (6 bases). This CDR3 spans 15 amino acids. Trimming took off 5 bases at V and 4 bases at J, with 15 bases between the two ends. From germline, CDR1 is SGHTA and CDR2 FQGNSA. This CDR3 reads CASSRVQGSGNTIYF. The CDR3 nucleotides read TGTGCCAGCAGCCGAGTACAGGGATCCGGAAACACCATATATTTT. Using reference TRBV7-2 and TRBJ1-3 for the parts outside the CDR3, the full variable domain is GAGVSQSPSNKVTEKGKDVELRCDPISGHTALYWYRQSLGQGLEFLIYFQGNSAPDKSGLPSDRFSAERTGGSVSTLTIQRTQQEDSAVYLCASSRVQGSGNTIYFGEGSWLTVV.

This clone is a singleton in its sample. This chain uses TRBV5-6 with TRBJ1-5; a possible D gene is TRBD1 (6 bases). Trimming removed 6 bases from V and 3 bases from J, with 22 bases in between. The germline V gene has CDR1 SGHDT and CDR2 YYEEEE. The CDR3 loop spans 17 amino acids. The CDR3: CASTIQTGSEDNQPQHF. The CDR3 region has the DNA TGTGCCAGCACCATACAGACAGGCTCGGAGGACAATCAGCCCCAGCATTTT. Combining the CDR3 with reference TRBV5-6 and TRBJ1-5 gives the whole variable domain DAGVTQSPTHLIKTRGQQVTLRCSPKSGHDTVSWYQQALGQGPQFIFQYYEEEERQRGNFPDRFSGHQFPNYSSELNVNALLLGDSALYLCASTIQTGSEDNQPQHFGDGTRLSIL.

The CDR3 here is CASSVGTTDSPLHF. The CDR3 coding sequence is TGTGCCAGCAGCGTCGGTACCACGGATTCACCCCTCCACTTT. This chain connects TRBV9 to TRBJ1-6, with D unclear. V lost 2 bases, J lost 8 bases, and 11 bases lay in between. CDR1 is SGDLS, CDR2 YYNGEE, per germline. This CDR3 is 14 amino acids long.

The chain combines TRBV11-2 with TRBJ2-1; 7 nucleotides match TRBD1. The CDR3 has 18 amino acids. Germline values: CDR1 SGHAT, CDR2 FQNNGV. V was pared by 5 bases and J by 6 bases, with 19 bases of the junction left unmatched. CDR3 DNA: TGTGCCAGCAGCAGGACAGGAATTAATTTCCTGGTAACCAATGAGCAGTTCTTC. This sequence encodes CASSRTGINFLVTNEQFF. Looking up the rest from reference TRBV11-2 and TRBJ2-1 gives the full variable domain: EAGVAQSPRYKIIEKRQSVAFWCNPISGHATLYWYQQILGQGPKLLIQFQNNGVVDDSQLPKDRFSAERLKGVDSTLKIQPAKLEDSAVYLCASSRTGINFLVTNEQFFGPGTRLTVL.

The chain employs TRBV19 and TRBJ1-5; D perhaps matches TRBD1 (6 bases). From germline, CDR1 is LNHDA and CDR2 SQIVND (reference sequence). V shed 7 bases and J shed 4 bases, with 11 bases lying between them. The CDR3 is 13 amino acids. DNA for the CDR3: TGTGCCAGTACTAACAGGGAAAATCAGCCCCAGCATTTT. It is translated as CASTNRENQPQHF.

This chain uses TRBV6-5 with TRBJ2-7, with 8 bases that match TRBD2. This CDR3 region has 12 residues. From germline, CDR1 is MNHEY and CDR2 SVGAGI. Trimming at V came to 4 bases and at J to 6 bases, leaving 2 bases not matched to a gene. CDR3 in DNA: TGTGCCAGCAGTTCGGGGGGGGGCGAGCAGTACTTC. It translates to CASSSGGGEQYF.

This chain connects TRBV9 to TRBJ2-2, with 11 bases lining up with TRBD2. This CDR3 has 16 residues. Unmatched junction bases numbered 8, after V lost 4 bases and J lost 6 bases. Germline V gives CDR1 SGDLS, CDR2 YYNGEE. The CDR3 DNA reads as TGTGCCAGCAGCTATGTAGCGGGGGGGGGATCCGGGGAGCTGTTTTTT. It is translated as CASSYVAGGGSGELFF.

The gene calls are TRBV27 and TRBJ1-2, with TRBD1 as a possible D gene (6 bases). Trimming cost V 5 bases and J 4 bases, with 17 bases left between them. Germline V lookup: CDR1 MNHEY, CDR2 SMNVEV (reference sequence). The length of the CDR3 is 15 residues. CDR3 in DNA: TGTGCCAGCAGTCCCCGTGGGGGGGGCCTCTATGGCTACACCTTC. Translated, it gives CASSPRGGGLYGYTF.

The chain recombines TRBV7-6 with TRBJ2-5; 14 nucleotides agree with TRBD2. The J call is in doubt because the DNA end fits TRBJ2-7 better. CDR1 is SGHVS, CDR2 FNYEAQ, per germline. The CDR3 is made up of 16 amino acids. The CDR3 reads CASSLTPGLAGDEQYF. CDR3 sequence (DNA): TGTGCCAGCAGCTTAACCCCGGGACTAGCGGGAGACGAGCAGTACTTC.

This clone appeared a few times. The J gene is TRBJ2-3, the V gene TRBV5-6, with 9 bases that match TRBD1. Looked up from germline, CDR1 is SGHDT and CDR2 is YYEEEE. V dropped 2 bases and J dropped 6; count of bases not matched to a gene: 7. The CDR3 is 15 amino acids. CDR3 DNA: TGTGCCAGCAGCTTAGGACAGGGGAACCCGGATACGCAGTATTTT. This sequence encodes CASSLGQGNPDTQYF.

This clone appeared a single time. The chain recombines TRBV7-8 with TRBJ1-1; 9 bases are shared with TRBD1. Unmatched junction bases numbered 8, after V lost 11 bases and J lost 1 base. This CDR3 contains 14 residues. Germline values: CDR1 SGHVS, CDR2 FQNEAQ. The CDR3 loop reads CASTGTGPNTEAFF. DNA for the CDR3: TGTGCCTCCACCGGGACAGGGCCGAACACTGAAGCTTTCTTT.